A selection of T cell receptor beta chains follows, all from one sample in a study of blood T cell repertoires in COVID-19. Clones were sequenced by immunoSEQ multiplex PCR, and TCRdb holds only the in-frame ones, with some missing. The table records tens of thousands of clones, about nine tenths of them present only once. Sequencing was done on a sample of peripheral blood. Receptor source: a human donor in a cohort sampled during active COVID-19. Both conserved end residues are part of each CDR3. The order of the fields is clone size, V gene, D gene, J gene, CDR3 DNA, CDR3 protein. The D gene is left open where the match is weak. The size of a clone is reported for some rows only, either as once, few or many, or as a class for expanded clones.

>.|TRBV10-3|.|TRBJ2-3
TGTGCCATCAGTGAGGGCCAGAGGGCTAGCACAGATACGCAGTATTTT
CAISEGQRASTDTQYF
>.|TRBV7-9|.|TRBJ2-7
TGTGCCAGCAGATCCGGACAAGGGGTCCGGGAGCAGTACTTC
CASRSGQGVREQYF
>.|TRBV29-1|TRBD1|TRBJ1-2
TGCAGCGTGCAACAGGGGCGTGTTATGGGCTACACCTTC
CSVQQGRVMGYTF
>.|TRBV6-5|TRBD2|TRBJ2-1
TGTGCCAGTCGAGGGAGGGCCGCCCCCTACAATGAGCAGTTCTTC
CASRGRAAPYNEQFF
>.|TRBV4-1|TRBD1|TRBJ2-7
TGCGCCAGCAGCCAGCCTGACAGGGGATCCTACGAGCAGTACTTC
CASSQPDRGSYEQYF
>.|TRBV6-6|.|TRBJ1-1
TGTGCCAGCAGTTACGCAGGGGACACGAACACTGAAGCTTTCTTT
CASSYAGDTNTEAFF
>.|TRBV18|.|TRBJ1-1
TGTGCCAGCTCACCACCTCAGGGGAACACTGAAGCTTTCTTT
CASSPPQGNTEAFF
>.|TRBV3-1/TRBV3-2|.|TRBJ1-2
TGTGCCAGCAGCCAAAAGACAGTCTATGGCTACACCTTC
CASSQKTVYGYTF
>.|TRBV7-2|TRBD1|TRBJ2-7
TGTGCCAGCAGCTTGGCGCCGGGACAGGGGGTGAGGGAGCAGTACTTC
CASSLAPGQGVREQYF
>.|TRBV4-3|TRBD1|TRBJ1-2
TGCGCCAGCAGCCAAGAGGGTGCAGGGGGCTATGGCTACACCTTC
CASSQEGAGGYGYTF
>.|TRBV11-2|TRBD1|TRBJ1-2
TGTGCCAGCAGCCCCATCTCGACAGGGGTGTATGGCTACACCTTC
CASSPISTGVYGYTF
>.|TRBV19|TRBD1|TRBJ1-5
TGTGCCAGTAGTACCCTCGGGACAGGGGGCAATCAGCCCCAGCATTTT
CASSTLGTGGNQPQHF
>.|TRBV4-1|TRBD2|TRBJ2-7
TGCGCCAGCAGCCAAGATGAGGGGACTAGCGGGAACTACGAGCAGTACTTC
CASSQDEGTSGNYEQYF
>.|TRBV6-2/TRBV6-3|TRBD1|TRBJ1-5
TGTGCCAGCAGTATTGGACAGGGCGGGCAGCCCCAGCATTTT
CASSIGQGGQPQHF
>.|TRBV11-2|.|TRBJ1-6
TGTGCCAGCCTTCTGGGGAGCTCCTATAATTCACCCCTCCACTTT
CASLLGSSYNSPLHF
>.|TRBV12-5|TRBD1|TRBJ2-2
TGTGCTAGTGGTTCGGACAGGGTTCACACCGGGGAGCTGTTTTTT
CASGSDRVHTGELFF
>.|TRBV29-1|TRBD1|TRBJ1-2
TGCAGCGTTGCATCGGGACAGATTAACTATGGCTACACCTTC
CSVASGQINYGYTF
>.|TRBV10-1|.|TRBJ1-4
TGCGCCAGCAGCCAAACAGGAGTGGATGAAAAACTGTTTTTT
CASSQTGVDEKLFF
>.|TRBV18|.|TRBJ1-1
TGTGCCAGCTCACAGGAGGGACGGCTGAACACTGAAGCTTTCTTT
CASSQEGRLNTEAFF
>.|TRBV19|TRBD1|TRBJ2-7
TGTGCCAGTAGCAATAGGGCAGGGGGACCTTACGAGCAGTACTTC
CASSNRAGGPYEQYF
>.|TRBV19|.|TRBJ1-3
TGTGCCAGTAGTGTACAGGGTGGAAACACCATATATTTT
CASSVQGGNTIYF
>.|TRBV6-6|TRBD1|TRBJ1-5
TGTGCCAGCAGGGCCGGGACAGGGGATGGTCAGCCCCAGCATTTT
CASRAGTGDGQPQHF
>.|TRBV5-5|.|TRBJ2-1
TGTGCCAGCAGTTATCAGGGTTCCGCACTTTGGAGCACCTACAATGAGCAGTTCTTC
CASSYQGSALWSTYNEQFF
>.|TRBV7-8|TRBD2|TRBJ2-3
TGTGCCAGCAGCTTAGTTAGCGGGGGGTGGGATACGCAGTATTTT
CASSLVSGGWDTQYF
>.|TRBV10-3|TRBD2|TRBJ2-7
TGTGCCACTAGCGGTTATACCTACGAGCAGTACTTC
CATSGYTYEQYF
>.|TRBV6-5|.|TRBJ1-3
TGTGCCAGCAGCCAAATGGACACAAACACCATATATTTT
CASSQMDTNTIYF
>.|TRBV11-2|.|TRBJ1-1
TGTGCCAGCAGCTTAGGTCGTGGGAGGGTCAACACTGAAGCTTTCTTT
CASSLGRGRVNTEAFF
>once|TRBV7-8|TRBD1|TRBJ1-2
TGTGCCAGCAGCTTGGGACAGGGGGGCACCTATGGCTACACCTTC
CASSLGQGGTYGYTF
>.|TRBV5-8|.|TRBJ1-1
TGTGCCAGCAGCTACACCACTGAAGCTTTCTTT
CASSYTTEAFF
>.|TRBV6-2/TRBV6-3|TRBD1|TRBJ2-7
TGTGCCAGCAGTTGCCCGATATACCTCCTTAGGGACAGGGCATACTACGAGCAGTACTTC
CASSCPIYLLRDRAYYEQYF
>.|TRBV23-1|.|TRBJ1-2
TGCGCCAGCAGTCAACGTGGGGGGTGTAACTATGGCTACACCTTC
CASSQRGGCNYGYTF
>.|TRBV7-9|TRBD2|TRBJ2-3
TGTGCCAGCAGCCCTCACCCGGGACTAGCGGGGGCCGAGTCGACGCAGTATTTT
CASSPHPGLAGAESTQYF
>.|TRBV5-1|TRBD1|TRBJ1-4
TGCGCCAGCAGCAAAGGGACAGGTGGTGGGGAAAAACTGTTTTTT
CASSKGTGGGEKLFF